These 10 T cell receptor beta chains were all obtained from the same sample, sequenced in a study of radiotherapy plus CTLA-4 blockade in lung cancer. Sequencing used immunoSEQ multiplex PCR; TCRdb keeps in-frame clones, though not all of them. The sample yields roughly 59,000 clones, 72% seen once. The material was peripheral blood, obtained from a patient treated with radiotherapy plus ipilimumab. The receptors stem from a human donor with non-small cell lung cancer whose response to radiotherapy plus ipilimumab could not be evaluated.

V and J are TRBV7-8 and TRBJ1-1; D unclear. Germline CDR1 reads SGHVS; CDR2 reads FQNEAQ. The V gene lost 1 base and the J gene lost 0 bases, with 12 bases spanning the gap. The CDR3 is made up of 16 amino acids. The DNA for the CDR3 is TGTGCCAGCAGCTTAGGTCGGCAGCGGGTGAACACTGAAGCTTTCTTT. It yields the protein CASSLGRQRVNTEAFF.

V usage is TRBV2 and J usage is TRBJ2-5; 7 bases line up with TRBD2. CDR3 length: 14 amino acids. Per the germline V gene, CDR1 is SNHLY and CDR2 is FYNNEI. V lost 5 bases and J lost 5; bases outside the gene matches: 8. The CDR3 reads CASSKGLSYETQYF. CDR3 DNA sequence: TGTGCCAGCAGTAAGGGACTATCTTATGAGACCCAGTACTTC.

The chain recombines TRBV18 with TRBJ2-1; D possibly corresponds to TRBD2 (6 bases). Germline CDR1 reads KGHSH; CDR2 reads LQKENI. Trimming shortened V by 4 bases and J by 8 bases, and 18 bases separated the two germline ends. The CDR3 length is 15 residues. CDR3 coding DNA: TGTGCCAGCTCACGGAACGGGTTAGGCGGGGATGAGCAGTTCTTC. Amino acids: CASSRNGLGGDEQFF.

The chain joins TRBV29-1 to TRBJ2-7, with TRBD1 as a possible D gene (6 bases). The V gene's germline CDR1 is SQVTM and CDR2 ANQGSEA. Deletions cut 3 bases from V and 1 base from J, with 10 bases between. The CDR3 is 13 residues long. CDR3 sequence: CSVDKQGSYEQYF. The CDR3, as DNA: TGCAGCGTTGATAAACAGGGTTCCTACGAGCAGTACTTC.

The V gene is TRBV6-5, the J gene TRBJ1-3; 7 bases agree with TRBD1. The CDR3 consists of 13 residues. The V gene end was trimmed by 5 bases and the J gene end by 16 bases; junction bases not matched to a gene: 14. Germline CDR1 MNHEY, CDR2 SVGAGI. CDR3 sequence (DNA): TGTGCCAGCAGTCCACAAAAGGGGACAGTCAGGTATTTT. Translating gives CASSPQKGTVRYF.

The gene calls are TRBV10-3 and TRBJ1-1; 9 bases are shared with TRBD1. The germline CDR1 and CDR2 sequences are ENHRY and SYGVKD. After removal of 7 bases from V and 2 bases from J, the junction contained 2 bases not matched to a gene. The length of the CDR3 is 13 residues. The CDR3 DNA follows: TGTGCCATCATGGGACAGGGAAACACTGAAGCTTTCTTT. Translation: CAIMGQGNTEAFF.

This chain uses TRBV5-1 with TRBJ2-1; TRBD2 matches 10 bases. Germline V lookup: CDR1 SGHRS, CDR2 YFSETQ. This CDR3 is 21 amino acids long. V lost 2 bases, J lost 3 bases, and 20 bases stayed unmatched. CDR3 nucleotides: TGCGCCAGCAGCTTTTGGGGGCGCGGCCTAGCGGGAGCCTATGTCTACAATGAGCAGTTCTTC. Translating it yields CASSFWGRGLAGAYVYNEQFF.

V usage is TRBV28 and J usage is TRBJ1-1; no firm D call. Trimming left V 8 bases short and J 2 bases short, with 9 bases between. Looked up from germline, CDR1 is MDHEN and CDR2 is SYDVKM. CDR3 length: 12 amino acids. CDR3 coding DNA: TGTGCCAGCCGGTGGGCAAACACTGAAGCTTTCTTT. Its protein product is CASRWANTEAFF.

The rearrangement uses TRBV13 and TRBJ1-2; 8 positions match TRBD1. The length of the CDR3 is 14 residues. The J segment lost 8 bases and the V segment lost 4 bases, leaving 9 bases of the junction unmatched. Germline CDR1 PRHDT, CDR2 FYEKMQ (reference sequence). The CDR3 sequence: CASSSRDRLRGYTF. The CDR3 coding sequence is TGTGCCAGCAGCTCCCGGGACAGGTTGAGGGGCTACACCTTC. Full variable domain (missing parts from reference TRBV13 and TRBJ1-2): AAGVIQSPRHLIKEKRETATLKCYPIPRHDTVYWYQQGPGQDPQFLISFYEKMQSDKGSIPDRFSAQQFSDYHSELNMSSLELGDSALYFCASSSRDRLRGYTFGSGTRLTVV.

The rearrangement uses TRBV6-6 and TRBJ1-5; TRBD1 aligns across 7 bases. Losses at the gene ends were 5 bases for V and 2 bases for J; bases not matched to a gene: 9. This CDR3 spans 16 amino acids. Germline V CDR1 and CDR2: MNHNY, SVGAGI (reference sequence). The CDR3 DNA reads TGTGCCAGCAGTAGCTTCGGAGGACAGGGCAATCAGCCCCAGCATTTT. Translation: CASSSFGGQGNQPQHF.